What follows are 7 T cell receptor beta chains derived from one specimen sequenced in a study of Ad26.COV2.S vaccination and SARS-CoV-2 variants. Measured with immunoSEQ multiplex PCR; TCRdb has only the in-frame clones, and not every one. The sample includes 380,000 or so clones, roughly 85% of them seen just once. The treatment is: about 20 received Ad26.COV2.S at low or high dose, single or two shots; about 5 received placebo; per-sample allocation not given. Material that was analyzed had been drawn on day 63 after the first vaccine or placebo injection. Sample: peripheral blood, taken in a trial of Ad26.COV2.S vaccine versus placebo. Receptors originate from a person aged 18-60 years who received the Ad26.COV2.S COVID-19 vaccine or a placebo.

The chain combines TRBV15 with TRBJ1-2; perhaps TRBD1 as D (5 bases). The CDR3 is made up of 17 amino acids. CDR1 and CDR2 from the germline V gene are LNHNV and YYDKDF (reference sequence). Trimming pared 0 bases from V and 0 bases from J, leaving 14 bases between. CDR3 nucleotide sequence: TGTGCCACCAGCAGAGAGGGGTGGGGCAGCTCTAACTATGGCTACACCTTC. Translation: CATSREGWGSSNYGYTF. Full variable domain (outside the CDR3, taken from reference TRBV15 and TRBJ1-2): DAMVIQNPRYQVTQFGKPVTLSCSQTLNHNVMYWYQQKSSQAPKLLFHYYDKDFNNEADTPDNFQSRRPNTSFCFLDIRSPGLGDTAMYLCATSREGWGSSNYGYTFGSGTRLTVV.

The rearrangement joins TRBV12-5 to TRBJ2-3; a possible D gene is TRBD2 (5 bases). Trimming pared 0 bases from V and 2 bases from J, leaving 15 bases between. The CDR3 totals 17 residues. Germline CDR1 and CDR2: LGHNT and FRNRAP. The CDR3: CASGLVLGGPNTDTQYF. For the CDR3, the DNA is TGTGCTAGTGGTTTGGTACTGGGCGGGCCTAACACAGATACGCAGTATTTT.

This chain uses TRBV7-9 with TRBJ2-1; D is ambiguous. The CDR3 contains 14 residues. V gave up 5 bases and J gave up 7 bases, with 15 bases separating them. Germline V lookup: CDR1 SEHNR, CDR2 FQNEAQ (reference sequence). CDR3: CASSPVGVFNEQFF. The DNA of the CDR3 is TGTGCCAGCAGCCCTGTTGGGGTATTTAATGAGCAGTTCTTC.

The V call is TRBV16, the J call TRBJ1-1; D perhaps matches TRBD1 (6 bases). This CDR3 comprises 14 residues. Trimming pared 2 bases from V and 5 bases from J, leaving 12 bases between. The germline gives CDR1 KGHSY, CDR2 FQNENV. The CDR3 region has the DNA TGTGCCAGCAGCCAAAATGGGGGGCAAACTGAAGCTTTCTTT. Translation: CASSQNGGQTEAFF.

This clone has a handful of counts. The rearrangement joins TRBV25-1 to TRBJ2-1; 7 bases line up with TRBD2. V shed 2 bases and J 7 bases; nucleotides not matched to a gene: 11. Germline V gives CDR1 MGHDK, CDR2 SYGVNS. The CDR3 is 16 amino acids. The CDR3 region is CASSEGGGGRMNEQFF. CDR3 DNA: TGTGCCAGCAGTGAAGGGGGTGGCGGGAGAATGAATGAGCAGTTCTTC.

The gene calls are TRBV6-5 and TRBJ1-2; possible D gene TRBD1, 5 bases. This CDR3 is 12 amino acids long. V lost 9 bases, J lost 8 bases, and 16 bases lay in between. Looked up from germline, CDR1 is MNHEY and CDR2 is SVGAGI. The CDR3 here is CASSLGGYGYTF. DNA for the CDR3: TGTGCCAGTTCCCTTGGGGGGTACGGCTACACCTTC.

The chain links TRBV5-1 to TRBJ2-7, with 7 nucleotides matching TRBD2. V shed 2 bases and J 5 bases; nucleotides not matched to a gene: 10. This CDR3 is built from 15 residues. CDR1 and CDR2 from the germline V gene are SGHRS and YFSETQ. CDR3 DNA: TGCGCCAGCAGCTTACAGCCCGGGGGGTCCAACGAGCAGTACTTC. It codes for CASSLQPGGSNEQYF.